In this sample, the clone carrying this T cell receptor beta chain turned up many times. The target antigen is unknown. The V gene lost 4 bases and the J gene lost 5 bases, with 6 bases spanning the gap. This CDR3 is built from 11 residues. The germline V gene has CDR1 SGHDT and CDR2 YYEEEE. This record belongs to a study of identical twins. The study's findings and limits: Insertion counts were lower in abundant cord blood beta clonotypes, a trend that memory repertoires did not show.

Template switching added a universal primer binding site, and final cDNA carried unique molecular identifiers. TCRdb re-derived calls from the 5' RACE reads in MiXCR, one entry per CDR3 protein. This table has 400,000 to 550,000 distinct CDR3 sequences, roughly a fifth appearing once. The same sample was also used in a study of T cells expressing NK-cell markers. That source adds: Obtained from sorted CD3+CD56+NKG2C+, CD3+CD56+NKG2C- and CD3+CD56-NKG2C+ T cells were the TCR beta repertoires.

Material: CD4+ T cells sorted from blood. This sequence originates from a woman between 18 and 29 years old in good health. This chain uses TRBV5-6 with TRBJ2-5; D ambiguous. This CDR3 is CASSRVETQYF. Written as DNA, the CDR3 is TGTGCCAGCAGCCGCGTCGAGACCCAGTACTTC.